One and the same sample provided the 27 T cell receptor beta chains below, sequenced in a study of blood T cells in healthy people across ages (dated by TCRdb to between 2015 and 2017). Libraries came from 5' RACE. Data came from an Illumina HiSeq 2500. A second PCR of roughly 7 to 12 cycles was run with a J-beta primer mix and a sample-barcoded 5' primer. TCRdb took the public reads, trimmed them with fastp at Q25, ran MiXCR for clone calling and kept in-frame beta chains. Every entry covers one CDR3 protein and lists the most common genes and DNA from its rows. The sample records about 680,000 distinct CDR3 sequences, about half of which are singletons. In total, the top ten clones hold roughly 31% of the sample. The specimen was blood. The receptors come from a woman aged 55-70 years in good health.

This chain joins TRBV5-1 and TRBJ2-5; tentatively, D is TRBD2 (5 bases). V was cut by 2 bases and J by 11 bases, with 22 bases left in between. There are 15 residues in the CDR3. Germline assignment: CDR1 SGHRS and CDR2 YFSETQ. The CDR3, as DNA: TGCGCCAGCAGCTTATCCGTTTCTGGGGAGAGTGAGCAGTACTTC. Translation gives CASSLSVSGESEQYF. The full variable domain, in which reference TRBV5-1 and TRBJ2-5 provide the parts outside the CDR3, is KAGVTQTPRYLIKTRGQQVTLSCSPISGHRSVSWYQQTPGQGLQFLFEYFSETQRNKGNFPGRFSGRQFSNSRSEMNVSTLELGDSALYLCASSLSVSGESEQYFGPGTRLLVL.

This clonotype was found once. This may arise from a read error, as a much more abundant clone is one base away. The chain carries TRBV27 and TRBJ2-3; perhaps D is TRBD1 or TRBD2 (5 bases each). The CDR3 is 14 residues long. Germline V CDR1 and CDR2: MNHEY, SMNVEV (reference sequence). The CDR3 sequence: CANSWDGIKDTQYF. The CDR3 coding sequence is TGTGCCAACAGTTGGGACGGGATCAAAGATACGCAGTATTTT.

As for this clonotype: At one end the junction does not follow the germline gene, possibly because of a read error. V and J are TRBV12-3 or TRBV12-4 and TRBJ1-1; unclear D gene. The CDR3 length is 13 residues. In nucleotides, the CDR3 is TGTGCCAACAGTCTAAACCAGCTCACTGAAGCTTTCTTT. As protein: CANSLNQLTEAFF.

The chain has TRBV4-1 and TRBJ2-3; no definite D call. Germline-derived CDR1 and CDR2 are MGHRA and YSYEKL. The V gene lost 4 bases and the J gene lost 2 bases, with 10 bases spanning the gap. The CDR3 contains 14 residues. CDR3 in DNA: TGCGCCAGCAGCCTTATATGGGACACAGATACGCAGTATTTT. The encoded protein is CASSLIWDTDTQYF.

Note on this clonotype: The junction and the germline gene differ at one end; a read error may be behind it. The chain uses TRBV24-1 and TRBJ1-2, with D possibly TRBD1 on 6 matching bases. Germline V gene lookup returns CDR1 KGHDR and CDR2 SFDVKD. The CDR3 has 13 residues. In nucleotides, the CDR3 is TGTGTCACCAGAGGGGGGGACTCACTTTCTTACACCTTC. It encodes CVTRGGDSLSYTF.

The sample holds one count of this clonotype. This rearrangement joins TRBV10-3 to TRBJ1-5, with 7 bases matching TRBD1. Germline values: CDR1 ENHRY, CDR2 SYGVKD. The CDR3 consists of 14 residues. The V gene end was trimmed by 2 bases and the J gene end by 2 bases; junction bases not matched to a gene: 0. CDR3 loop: CAISEQGGNQPQHF. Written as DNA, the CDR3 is TGTGCCATCAGTGAGCAGGGGGGCAATCAGCCCCAGCATTTT.

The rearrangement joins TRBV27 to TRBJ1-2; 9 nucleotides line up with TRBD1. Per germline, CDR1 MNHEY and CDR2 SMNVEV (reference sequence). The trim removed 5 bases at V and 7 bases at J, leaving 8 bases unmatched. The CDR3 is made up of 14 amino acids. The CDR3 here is CASSLRDRESGYTF. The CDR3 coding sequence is TGTGCCAGCAGTCTTCGGGACAGGGAGTCTGGCTACACCTTC.

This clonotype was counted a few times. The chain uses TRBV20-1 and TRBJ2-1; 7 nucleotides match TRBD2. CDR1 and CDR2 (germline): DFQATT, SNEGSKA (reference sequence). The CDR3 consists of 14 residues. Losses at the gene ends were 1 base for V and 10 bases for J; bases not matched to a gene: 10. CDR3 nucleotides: TGCAGTGCTAGAGTCCCTAGCGGCCTGGGGGAGCAGTTCTTC. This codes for CSARVPSGLGEQFF.

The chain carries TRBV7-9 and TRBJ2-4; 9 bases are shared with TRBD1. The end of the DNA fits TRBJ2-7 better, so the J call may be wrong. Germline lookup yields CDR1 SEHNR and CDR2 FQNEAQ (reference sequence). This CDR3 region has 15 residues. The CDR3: CASSLRLDRGSEQYF. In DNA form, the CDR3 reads TGTGCCAGCAGCCTTCGGTTGGACAGGGGCTCCGAGCAGTACTTC.

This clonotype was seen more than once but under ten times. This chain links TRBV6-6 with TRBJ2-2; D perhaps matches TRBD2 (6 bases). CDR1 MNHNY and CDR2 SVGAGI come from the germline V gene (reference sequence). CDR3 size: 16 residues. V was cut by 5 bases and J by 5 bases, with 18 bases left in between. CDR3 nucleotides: TGTGCCAGCAGTCGCGCTAGCGAGAGTGGAACCGGGGAGCTGTTTTTT. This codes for CASSRASESGTGELFF.

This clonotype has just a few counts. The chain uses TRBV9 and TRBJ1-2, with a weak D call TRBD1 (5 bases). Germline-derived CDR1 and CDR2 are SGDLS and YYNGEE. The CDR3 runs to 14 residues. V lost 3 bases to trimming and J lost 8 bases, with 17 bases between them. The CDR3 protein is CASSGGTPVSGYTF. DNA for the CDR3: TGTGCCAGCAGCGGGGGGACCCCGGTAAGCGGCTACACCTTC. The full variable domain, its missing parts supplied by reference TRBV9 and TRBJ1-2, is DSGVTQTPKHLITATGQRVTLRCSPRSGDLSVYWYQQSLDQGLQFLIQYYNGEERAKGNILERFSAQQFPDLHSELNLSSLELGDSALYFCASSGGTPVSGYTFGSGTRLTVV.

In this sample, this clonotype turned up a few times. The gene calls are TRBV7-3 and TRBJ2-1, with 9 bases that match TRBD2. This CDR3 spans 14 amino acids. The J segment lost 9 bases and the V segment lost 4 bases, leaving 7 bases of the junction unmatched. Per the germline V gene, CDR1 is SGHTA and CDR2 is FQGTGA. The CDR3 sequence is CASSYSGRMGEQFF. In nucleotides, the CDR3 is TGTGCCAGCAGCTATAGCGGGAGAATGGGTGAGCAGTTCTTC. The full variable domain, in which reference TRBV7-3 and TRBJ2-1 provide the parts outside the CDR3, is GAGVSQTPSNKVTEKGKYVELRCDPISGHTALYWYRQSLGQGPEFLIYFQGTGAADDSGLPNDRFFAVRPEGSVSTLKIQRTERGDSAVYLCASSYSGRMGEQFFGPGTRLTVL.

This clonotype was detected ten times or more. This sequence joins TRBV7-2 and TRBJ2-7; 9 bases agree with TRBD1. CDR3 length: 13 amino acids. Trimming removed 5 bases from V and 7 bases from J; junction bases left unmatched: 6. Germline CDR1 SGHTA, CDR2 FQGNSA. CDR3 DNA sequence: TGTGCCAGCAGCCCGGACAGGGGAAGGGAGCAGTACTTC. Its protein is CASSPDRGREQYF.

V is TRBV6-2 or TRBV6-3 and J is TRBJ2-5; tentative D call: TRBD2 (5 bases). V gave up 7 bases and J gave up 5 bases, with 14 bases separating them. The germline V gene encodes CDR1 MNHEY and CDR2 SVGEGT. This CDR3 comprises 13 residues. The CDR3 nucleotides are TGTGCCAGCACTACTAGGGCCGGGGAGACCCAGTACTTC. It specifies CASTTRAGETQYF.

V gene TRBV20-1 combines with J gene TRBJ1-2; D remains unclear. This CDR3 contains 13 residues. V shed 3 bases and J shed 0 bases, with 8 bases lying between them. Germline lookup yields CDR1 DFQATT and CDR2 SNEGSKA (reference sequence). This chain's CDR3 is CSARAGPNYGYTF. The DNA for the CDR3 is TGCAGTGCTAGGGCCGGACCTAACTATGGCTACACCTTC.

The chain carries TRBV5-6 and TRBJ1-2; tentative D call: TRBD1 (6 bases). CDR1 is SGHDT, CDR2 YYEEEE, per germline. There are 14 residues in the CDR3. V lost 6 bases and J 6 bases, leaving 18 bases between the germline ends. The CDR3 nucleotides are TGTGCCAGCAACCCGGCCGGGGGGCAGCATGGCTACACCTTC. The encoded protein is CASNPAGGQHGYTF.

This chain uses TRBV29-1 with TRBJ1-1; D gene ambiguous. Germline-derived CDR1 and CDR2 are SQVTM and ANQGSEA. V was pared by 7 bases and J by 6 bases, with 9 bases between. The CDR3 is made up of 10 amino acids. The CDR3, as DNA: TGCAGCGGGGCGACCGCTGAAGCTTTCTTT. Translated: CSGATAEAFF.

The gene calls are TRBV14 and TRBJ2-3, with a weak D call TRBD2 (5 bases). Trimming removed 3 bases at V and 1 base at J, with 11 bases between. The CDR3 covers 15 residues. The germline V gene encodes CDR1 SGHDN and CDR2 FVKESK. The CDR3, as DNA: TGTGCCAGCAGCCAGCACGGGGTTGGCACAGATACGCAGTATTTT. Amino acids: CASSQHGVGTDTQYF.

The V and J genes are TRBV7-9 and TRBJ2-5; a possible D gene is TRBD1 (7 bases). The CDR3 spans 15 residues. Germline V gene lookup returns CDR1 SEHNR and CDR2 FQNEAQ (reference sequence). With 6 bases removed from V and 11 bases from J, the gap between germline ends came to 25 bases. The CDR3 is CASRQTGDFGNEQYF. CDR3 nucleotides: TGTGCCAGCAGACAAACAGGGGACTTTGGTAATGAGCAGTACTTC.

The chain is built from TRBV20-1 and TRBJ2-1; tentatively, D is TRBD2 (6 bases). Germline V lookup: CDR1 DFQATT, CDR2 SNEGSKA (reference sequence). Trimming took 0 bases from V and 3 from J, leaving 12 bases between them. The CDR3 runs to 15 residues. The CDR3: CSARESLAYYNEQFF. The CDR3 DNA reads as TGCAGTGCTAGAGAATCCCTAGCGTACTACAATGAGCAGTTCTTC.

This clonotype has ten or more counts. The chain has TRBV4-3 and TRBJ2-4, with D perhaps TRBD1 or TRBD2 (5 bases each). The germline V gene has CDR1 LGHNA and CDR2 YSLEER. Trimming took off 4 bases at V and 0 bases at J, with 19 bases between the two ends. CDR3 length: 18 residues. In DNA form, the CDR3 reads TGCGCCAGCAGCCCAGACATTACCGGGACCGTAGCCAAAAACATTCAGTACTTC. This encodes CASSPDITGTVAKNIQYF.

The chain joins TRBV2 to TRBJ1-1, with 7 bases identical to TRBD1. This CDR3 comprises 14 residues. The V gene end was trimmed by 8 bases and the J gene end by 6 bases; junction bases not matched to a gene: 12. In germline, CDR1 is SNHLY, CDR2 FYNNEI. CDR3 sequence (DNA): TGTGCCAGCGGACGACAGGGTAGGGGCCCTGAAGCTTTCTTT. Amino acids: CASGRQGRGPEAFF.

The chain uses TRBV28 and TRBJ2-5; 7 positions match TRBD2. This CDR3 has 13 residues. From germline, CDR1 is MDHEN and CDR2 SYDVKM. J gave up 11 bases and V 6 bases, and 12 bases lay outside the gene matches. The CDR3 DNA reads TGTGCCAGCAGGATTGGACTAGTCAATGAGCAGTACTTC. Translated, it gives CASRIGLVNEQYF.

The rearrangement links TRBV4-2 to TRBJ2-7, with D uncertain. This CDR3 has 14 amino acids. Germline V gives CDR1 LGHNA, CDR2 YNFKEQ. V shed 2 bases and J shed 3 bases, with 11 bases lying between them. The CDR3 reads CASSQPGDIYEQYF. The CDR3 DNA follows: TGTGCCAGCAGCCAACCCGGTGACATCTACGAGCAGTACTTC.

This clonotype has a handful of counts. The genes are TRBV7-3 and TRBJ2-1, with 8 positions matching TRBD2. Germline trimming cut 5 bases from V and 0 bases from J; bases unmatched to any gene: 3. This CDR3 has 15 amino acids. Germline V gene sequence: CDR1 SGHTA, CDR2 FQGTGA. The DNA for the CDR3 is TGTGCCAGCAGCACTAGCGGTTCCTCCTACAATGAGCAGTTCTTC. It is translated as CASSTSGSSYNEQFF.

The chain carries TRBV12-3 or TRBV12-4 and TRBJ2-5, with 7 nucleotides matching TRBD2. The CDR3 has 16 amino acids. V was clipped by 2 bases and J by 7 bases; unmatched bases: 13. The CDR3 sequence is CASSLNTGGSVGTQYF. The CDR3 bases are TGTGCCAGCAGTTTAAATACGGGAGGTTCGGTTGGGACCCAGTACTTC.

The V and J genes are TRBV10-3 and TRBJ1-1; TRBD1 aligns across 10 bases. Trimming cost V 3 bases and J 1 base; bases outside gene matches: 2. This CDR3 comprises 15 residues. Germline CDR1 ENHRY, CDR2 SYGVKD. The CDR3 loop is CAISDRTGGNTEAFF. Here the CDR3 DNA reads TGTGCCATCAGTGATAGGACAGGGGGGAACACTGAAGCTTTCTTT.